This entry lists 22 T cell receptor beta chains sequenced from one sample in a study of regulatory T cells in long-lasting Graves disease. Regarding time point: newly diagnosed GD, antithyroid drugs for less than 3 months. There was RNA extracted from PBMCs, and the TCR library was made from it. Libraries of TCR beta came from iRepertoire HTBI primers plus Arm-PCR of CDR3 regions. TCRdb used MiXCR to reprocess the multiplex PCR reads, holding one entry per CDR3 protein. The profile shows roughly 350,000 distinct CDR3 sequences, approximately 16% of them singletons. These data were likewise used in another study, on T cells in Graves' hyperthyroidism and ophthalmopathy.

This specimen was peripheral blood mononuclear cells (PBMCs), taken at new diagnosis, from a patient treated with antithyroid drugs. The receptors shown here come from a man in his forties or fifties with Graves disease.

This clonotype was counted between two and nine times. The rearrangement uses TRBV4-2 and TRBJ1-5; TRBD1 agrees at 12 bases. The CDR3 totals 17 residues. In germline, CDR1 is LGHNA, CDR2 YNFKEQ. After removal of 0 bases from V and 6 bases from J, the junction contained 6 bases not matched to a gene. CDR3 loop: CASSQEPGTGGFQPQHF. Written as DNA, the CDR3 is TGTGCCAGCAGCCAAGAGCCCGGGACAGGGGGCTTTCAGCCCCAGCATTTT.

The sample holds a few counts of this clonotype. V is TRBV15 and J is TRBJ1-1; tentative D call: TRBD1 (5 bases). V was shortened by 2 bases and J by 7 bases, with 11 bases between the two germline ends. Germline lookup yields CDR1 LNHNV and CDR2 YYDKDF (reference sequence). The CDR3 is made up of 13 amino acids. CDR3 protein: CATSRRGLGEAFF. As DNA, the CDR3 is TGTGCCACCAGCAGAAGGGGTTTGGGTGAAGCTTTCTTT.

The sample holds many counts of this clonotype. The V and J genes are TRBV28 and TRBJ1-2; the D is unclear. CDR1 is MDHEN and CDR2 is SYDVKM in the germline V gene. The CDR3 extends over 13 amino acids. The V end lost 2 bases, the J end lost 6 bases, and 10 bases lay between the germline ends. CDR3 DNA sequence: TGTGCCAGCAGTTTAATACAGAACAATGGCTACACCTTC. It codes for CASSLIQNNGYTF.

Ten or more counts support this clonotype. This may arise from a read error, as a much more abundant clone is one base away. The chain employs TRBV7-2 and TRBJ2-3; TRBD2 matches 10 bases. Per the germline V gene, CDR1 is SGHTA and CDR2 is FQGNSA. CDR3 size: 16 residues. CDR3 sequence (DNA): TGTGCCGGCAGTGTTCTAGCGGGGGCAAGCACAGATACGCAGTATTTT. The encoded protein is CAGSVLAGASTDTQYF.

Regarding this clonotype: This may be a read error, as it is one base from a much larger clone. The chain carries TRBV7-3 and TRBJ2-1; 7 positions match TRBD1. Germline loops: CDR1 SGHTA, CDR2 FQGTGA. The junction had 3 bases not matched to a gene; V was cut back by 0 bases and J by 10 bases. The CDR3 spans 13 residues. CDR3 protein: CASSLTRGQEQFF. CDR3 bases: TGTGCCAGCAGCTTAACCCGGGGACAGGAGCAGTTCTTC.

CDR3 DNA: TGTGCCAGCAGCCGACAGGGTCTAAAAGAGACCCAGTACTTC. Translating it yields CASSRQGLKETQYF. The genes are TRBV7-2 and TRBJ2-5; 7 bases map to TRBD1. Unmatched junction bases numbered 6, after V lost 5 bases and J lost 3 bases. CDR3 length: 14 residues. Germline CDR1 and CDR2: SGHTA and FQGNSA.

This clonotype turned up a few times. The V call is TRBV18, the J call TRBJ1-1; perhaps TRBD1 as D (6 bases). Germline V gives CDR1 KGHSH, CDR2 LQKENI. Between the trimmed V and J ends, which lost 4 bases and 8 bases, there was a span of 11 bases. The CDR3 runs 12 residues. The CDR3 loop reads CASSRADSEAFF. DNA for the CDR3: TGTGCCAGCTCACGAGCGGACAGCGAAGCTTTCTTT.

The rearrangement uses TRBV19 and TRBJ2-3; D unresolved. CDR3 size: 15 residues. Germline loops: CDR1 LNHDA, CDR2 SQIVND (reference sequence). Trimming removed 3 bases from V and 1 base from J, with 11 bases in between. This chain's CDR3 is CASSMRRSGTDTQYF. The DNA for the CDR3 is TGTGCCAGTAGTATGAGGAGATCGGGCACAGATACGCAGTATTTT.

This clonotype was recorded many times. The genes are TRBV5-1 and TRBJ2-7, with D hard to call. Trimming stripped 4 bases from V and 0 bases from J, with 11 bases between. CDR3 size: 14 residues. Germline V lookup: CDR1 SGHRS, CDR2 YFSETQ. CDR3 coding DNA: TGCGCCAGCAGCCCCCGGTGGAGCTCCTACGAGCAGTACTTC. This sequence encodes CASSPRWSSYEQYF.

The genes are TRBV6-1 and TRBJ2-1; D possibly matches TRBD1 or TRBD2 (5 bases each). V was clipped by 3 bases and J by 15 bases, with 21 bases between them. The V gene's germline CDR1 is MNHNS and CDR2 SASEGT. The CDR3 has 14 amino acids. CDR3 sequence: CASSDVVLSGPPFF. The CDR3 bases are TGTGCCAGCAGTGACGTGGTCCTTTCGGGGCCTCCGTTCTTC.

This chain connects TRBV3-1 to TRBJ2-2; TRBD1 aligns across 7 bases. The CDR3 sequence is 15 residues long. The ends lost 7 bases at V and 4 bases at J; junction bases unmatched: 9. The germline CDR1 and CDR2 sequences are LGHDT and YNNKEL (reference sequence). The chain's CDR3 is CASIQGTAFTGELFF. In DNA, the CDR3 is TGTGCCAGCATCCAGGGGACAGCATTCACCGGGGAGCTGTTTTTT. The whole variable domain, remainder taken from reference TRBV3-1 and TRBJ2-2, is DTAVSQTPKYLVTQMGNDKSIKCEQNLGHDTMYWYKQDSKKFLKIMFSYNNKELIINETVPNRFSPKSPDKAHLNLHINSLELGDSAVYFCASIQGTAFTGELFFGEGSRLTVL.

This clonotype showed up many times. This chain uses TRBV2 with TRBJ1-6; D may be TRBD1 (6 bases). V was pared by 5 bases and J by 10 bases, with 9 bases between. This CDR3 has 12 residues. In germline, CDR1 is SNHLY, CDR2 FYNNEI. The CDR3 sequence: CASSSGDSPLHF. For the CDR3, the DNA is TGTGCCAGCAGTTCAGGGGACTCACCCCTCCACTTT.

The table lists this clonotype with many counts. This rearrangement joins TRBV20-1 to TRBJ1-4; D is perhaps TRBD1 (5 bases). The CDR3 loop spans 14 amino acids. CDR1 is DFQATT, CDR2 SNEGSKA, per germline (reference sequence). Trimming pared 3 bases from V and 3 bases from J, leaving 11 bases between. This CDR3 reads CSARSGEANEKLFF. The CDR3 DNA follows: TGCAGTGCTAGGTCGGGGGAGGCTAATGAAAAACTGTTTTTT.

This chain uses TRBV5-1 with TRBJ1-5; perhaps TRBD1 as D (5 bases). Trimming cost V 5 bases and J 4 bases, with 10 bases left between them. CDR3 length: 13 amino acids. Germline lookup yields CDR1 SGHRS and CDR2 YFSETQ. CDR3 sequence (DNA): TGCGCCAGCAGACTTGACAGAAATCAGCCCCAGCATTTT. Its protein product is CASRLDRNQPQHF.

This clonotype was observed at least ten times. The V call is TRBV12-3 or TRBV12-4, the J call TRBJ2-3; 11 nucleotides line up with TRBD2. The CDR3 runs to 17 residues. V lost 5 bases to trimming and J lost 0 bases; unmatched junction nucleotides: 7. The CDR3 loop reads CASSPGLAGPSTDTQYF. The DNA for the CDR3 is TGTGCCAGCAGTCCCGGACTAGCGGGCCCAAGCACAGATACGCAGTATTTT.

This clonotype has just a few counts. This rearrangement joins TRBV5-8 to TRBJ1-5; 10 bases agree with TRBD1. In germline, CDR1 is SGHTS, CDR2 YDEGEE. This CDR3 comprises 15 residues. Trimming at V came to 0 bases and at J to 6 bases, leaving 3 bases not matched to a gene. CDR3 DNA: TGTGCCAGCAGCTTGGGACAGGGGGCTGTTCAGCCCCAGCATTTT. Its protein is CASSLGQGAVQPQHF.

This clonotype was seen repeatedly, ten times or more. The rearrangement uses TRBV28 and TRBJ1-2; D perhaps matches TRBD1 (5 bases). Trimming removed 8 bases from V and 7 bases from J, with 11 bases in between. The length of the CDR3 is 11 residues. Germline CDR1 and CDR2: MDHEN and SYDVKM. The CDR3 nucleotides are TGTGCCAGCGGGGACGTGGGTGGCTACACCTTC. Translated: CASGDVGGYTF.

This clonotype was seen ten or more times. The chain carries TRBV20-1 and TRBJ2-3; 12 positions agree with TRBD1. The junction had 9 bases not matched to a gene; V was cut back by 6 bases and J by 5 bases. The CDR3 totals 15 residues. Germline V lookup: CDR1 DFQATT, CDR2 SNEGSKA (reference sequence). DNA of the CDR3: TGCAGTGCCTCCGGGACAGGGGGCGATTTAGATACGCAGTATTTT. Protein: CSASGTGGDLDTQYF.

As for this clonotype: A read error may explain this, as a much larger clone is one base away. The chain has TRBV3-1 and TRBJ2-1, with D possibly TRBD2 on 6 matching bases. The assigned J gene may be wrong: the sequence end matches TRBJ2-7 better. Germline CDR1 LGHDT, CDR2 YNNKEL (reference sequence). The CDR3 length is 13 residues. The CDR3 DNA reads TGTGCCAGCAGCCAAGTGTTCGGGGGTGAGCAGTACTTC. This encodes CASSQVFGGEQYF.

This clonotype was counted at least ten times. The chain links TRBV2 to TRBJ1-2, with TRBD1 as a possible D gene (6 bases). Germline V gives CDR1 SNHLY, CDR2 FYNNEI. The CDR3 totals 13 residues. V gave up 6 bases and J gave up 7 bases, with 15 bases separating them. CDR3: CASRPTGRGGYTF. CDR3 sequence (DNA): TGTGCCAGCAGACCCACAGGGAGGGGTGGCTACACCTTC.

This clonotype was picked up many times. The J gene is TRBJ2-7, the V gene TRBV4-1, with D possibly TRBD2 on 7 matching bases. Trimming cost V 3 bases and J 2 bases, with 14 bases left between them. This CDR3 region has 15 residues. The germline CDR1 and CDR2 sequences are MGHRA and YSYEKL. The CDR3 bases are TGCGCCAGCAGCCACCAAACCGGGGGGCCCTACGAGCAGTACTTC. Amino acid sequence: CASSHQTGGPYEQYF.

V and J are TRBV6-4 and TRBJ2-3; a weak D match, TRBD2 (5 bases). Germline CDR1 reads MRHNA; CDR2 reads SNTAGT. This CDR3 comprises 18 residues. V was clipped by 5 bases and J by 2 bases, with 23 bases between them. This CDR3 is CASSLSLEPRVITDTQYF. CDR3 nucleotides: TGTGCCAGCAGTTTATCACTGGAGCCGCGGGTAATCACAGATACGCAGTATTTT.